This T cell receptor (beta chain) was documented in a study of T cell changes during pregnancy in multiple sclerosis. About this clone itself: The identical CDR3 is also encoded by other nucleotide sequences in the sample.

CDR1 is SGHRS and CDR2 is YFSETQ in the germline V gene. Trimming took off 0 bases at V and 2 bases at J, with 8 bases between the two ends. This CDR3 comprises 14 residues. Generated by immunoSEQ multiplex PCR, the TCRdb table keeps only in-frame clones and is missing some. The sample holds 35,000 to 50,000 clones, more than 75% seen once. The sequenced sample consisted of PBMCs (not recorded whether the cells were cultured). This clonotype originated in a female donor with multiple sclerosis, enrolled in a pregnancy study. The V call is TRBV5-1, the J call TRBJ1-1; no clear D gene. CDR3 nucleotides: TGCGCCAGCAGCTTGGACCGGGGAAACACTGAAGCTTTCTTT. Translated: CASSLDRGNTEAFF. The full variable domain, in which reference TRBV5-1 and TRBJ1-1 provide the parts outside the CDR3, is KAGVTQTPRYLIKTRGQQVTLSCSPISGHRSVSWYQQTPGQGLQFLFEYFSETQRNKGNFPGRFSGRQFSNSRSEMNVSTLELGDSALYLCASSLDRGNTEAFFGQGTRLTVV.